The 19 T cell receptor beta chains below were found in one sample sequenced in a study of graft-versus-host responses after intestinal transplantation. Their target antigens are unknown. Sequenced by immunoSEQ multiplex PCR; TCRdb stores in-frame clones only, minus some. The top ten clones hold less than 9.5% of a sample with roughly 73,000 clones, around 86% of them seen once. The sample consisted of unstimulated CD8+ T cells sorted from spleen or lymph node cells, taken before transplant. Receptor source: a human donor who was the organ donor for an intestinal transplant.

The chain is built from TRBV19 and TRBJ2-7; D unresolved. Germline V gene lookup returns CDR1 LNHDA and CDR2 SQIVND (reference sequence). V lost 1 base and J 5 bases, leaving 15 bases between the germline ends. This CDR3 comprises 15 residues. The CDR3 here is CASSIGAGLFDEQYF. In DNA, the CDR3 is TGTGCCAGTAGTATAGGGGCAGGCCTGTTCGACGAGCAGTACTTC.

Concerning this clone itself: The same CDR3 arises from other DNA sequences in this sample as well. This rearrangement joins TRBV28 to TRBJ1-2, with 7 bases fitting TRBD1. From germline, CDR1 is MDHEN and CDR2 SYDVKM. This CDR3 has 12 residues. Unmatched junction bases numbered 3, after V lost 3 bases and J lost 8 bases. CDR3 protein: CASSLDRFGYTF. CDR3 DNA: TGTGCCAGCAGTTTGGACAGGTTCGGCTACACCTTC.

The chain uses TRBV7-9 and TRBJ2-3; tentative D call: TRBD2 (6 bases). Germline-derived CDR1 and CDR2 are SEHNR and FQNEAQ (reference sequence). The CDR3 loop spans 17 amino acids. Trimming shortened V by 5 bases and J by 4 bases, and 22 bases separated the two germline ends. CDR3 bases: TGTGCCAGCAGCCCCCCCCCAGGGACGTGGGAGGCAGATACGCAGTATTTT. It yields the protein CASSPPPGTWEADTQYF. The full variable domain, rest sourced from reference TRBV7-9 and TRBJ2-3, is DTGVSQNPRHKITKRGQNVTFRCDPISEHNRLYWYRQTLGQGPEFLTYFQNEAQLEKSRLLSDRFSAERPKGSFSTLEIQRTEQGDSAMYLCASSPPPGTWEADTQYFGPGTRLTVL.

The CDR3 sequence is CASAITQDYSGANVLTF. CDR3 sequence (DNA): TGTGCCAGCGCAATAACACAGGACTACTCTGGGGCCAACGTCCTGACTTTC. The J gene is TRBJ2-6, the V gene TRBV4-2; the D gene is possibly TRBD2 (6 bases). The length of the CDR3 is 17 residues. CDR1 is LGHNA and CDR2 is YNFKEQ in the germline V gene. Trimming shortened V by 8 bases and J by 0 bases, and 17 bases separated the two germline ends.

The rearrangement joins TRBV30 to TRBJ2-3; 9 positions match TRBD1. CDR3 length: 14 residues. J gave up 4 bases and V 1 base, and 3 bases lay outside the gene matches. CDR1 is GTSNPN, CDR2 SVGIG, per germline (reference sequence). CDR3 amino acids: CAWSGTGGADTQYF. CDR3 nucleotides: TGTGCCTGGAGTGGAACAGGGGGCGCAGATACGCAGTATTTT.

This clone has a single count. The CDR3 region has the DNA TGTGCCAGCAGCTCCAACATAATACAGGGGCCCTCTAGGGCCCAGCATTTT. The encoded protein is CASSSNIIQGPSRAQHF. The chain employs TRBV7-3 and TRBJ1-5, with 7 bases matching TRBD1. The V gene's germline CDR1 is SGHTA and CDR2 FQGTGA. The V segment lost 4 bases and the J segment 11 bases; nucleotides outside the gene matches: 20. CDR3 length equals 17 residues.

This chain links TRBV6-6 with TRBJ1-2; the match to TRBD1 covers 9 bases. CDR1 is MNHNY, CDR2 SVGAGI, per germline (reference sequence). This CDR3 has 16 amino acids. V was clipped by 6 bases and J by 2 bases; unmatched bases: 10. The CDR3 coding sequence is TGTGCCAGCAGCAGTACCGGGACAGGGATAAACTATGGCTACACCTTC. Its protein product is CASSSTGTGINYGYTF.

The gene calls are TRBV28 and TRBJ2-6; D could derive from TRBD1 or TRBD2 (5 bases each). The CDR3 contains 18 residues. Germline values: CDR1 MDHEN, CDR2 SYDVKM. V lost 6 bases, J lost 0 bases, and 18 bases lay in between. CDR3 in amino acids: CASRLPGQALSGANVLTF. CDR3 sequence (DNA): TGTGCCAGCAGATTGCCGGGGCAGGCACTCTCTGGGGCCAACGTCCTGACTTTC.

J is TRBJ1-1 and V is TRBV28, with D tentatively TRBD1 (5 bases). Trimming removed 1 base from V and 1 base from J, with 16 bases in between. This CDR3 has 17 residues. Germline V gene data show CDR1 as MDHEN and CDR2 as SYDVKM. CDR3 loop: CASSLYLDILTNTEAFF. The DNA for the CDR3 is TGTGCCAGCAGTTTATATTTGGACATACTGACGAACACTGAAGCTTTCTTT.

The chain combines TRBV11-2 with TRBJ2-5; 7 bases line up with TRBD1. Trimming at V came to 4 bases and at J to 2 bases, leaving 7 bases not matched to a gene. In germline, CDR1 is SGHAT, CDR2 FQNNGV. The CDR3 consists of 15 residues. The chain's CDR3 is CASSSPWTGQETQYF. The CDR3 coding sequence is TGTGCCAGCAGCTCCCCCTGGACAGGACAAGAGACCCAGTACTTC.

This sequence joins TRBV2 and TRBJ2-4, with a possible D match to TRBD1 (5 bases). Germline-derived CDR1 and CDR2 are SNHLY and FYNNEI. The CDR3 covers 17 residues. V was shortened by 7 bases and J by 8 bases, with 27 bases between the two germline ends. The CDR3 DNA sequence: TGTGCCAGCAAACGCCTGAGAGGCGGAGAGGCAGGGCACATTCAGTACTTC. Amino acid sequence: CASKRLRGGEAGHIQYF.

CDR3 amino acids: CASSLVGNNEQFF. The CDR3 DNA reads as TGTGCCAGCAGCTTGGTGGGGAACAATGAGCAGTTCTTC. V gene TRBV5-8 combines with J gene TRBJ2-1; D is undetermined. With 0 bases removed from V and 5 bases from J, the gap between germline ends came to 6 bases. This CDR3 is 13 amino acids long. The germline CDR1 and CDR2 sequences are SGHTS and YDEGEE.

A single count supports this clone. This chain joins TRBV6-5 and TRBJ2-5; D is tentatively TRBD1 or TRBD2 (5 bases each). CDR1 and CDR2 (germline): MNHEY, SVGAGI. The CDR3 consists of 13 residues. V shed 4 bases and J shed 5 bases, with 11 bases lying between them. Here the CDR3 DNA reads TGTGCCAGCAGTTCCAGGGACGGGGAGACCCAGTACTTC. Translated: CASSSRDGETQYF.

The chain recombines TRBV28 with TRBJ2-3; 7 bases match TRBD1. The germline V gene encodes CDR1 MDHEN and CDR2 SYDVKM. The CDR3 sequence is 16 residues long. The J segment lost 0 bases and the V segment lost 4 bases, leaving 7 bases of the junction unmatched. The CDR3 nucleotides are TGTGCCAGCAGTTCGACAGGGATCCTTAGCACAGATACGCAGTATTTT. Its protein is CASSSTGILSTDTQYF. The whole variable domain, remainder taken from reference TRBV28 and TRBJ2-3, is DVKVTQSSRYLVKRTGEKVFLECVQDMDHENMFWYRQDPGLGLRLIYFSYDVKMKEKGDIPEGYSVSREKKERFSLILESASTNQTSMYLCASSSTGILSTDTQYFGPGTRLTVL.

The CDR3 loop reads CASLPTGLYNEQFF. In nucleotides, the CDR3 is TGTGCCAGCCTCCCTACAGGGCTTTACAATGAGCAGTTCTTC. The chain carries TRBV28 and TRBJ2-1; possible D gene TRBD1, 6 bases. The ends were cut back, 8 bases at V and 4 bases at J, with 15 bases in the middle. Germline V gene data show CDR1 as MDHEN and CDR2 as SYDVKM. The CDR3 contains 14 residues.

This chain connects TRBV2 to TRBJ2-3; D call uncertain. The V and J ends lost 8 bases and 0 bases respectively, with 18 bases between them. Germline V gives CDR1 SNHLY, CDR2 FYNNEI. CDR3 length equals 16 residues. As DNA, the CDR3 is TGTGCCAGCCACGAAGGCGTAAAACCGAGCACAGATACGCAGTATTTT. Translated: CASHEGVKPSTDTQYF.

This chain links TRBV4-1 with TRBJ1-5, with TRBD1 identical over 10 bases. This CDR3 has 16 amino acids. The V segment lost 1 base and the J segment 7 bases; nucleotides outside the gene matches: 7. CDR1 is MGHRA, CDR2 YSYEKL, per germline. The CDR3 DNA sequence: TGCGCCAGCAGCCAAGTGTCGACAGGGGGCTGGCAGCCCCAGCATTTT. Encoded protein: CASSQVSTGGWQPQHF.

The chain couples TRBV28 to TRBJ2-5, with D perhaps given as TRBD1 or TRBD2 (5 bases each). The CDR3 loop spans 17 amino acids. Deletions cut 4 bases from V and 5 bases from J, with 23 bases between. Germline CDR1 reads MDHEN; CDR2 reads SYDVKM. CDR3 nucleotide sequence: TGTGCCAGCAGTTCCTTCGGGGACGGGATTAACGTTGAGACCCAGTACTTC. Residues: CASSSFGDGINVETQYF.

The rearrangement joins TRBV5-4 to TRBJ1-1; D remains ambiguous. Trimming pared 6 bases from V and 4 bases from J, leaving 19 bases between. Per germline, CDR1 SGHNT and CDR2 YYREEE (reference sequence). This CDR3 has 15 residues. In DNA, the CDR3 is TGTGCCAGCATCCCATACCGGGGAGGGAGCACTGAAGCTTTCTTT. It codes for CASIPYRGGSTEAFF.